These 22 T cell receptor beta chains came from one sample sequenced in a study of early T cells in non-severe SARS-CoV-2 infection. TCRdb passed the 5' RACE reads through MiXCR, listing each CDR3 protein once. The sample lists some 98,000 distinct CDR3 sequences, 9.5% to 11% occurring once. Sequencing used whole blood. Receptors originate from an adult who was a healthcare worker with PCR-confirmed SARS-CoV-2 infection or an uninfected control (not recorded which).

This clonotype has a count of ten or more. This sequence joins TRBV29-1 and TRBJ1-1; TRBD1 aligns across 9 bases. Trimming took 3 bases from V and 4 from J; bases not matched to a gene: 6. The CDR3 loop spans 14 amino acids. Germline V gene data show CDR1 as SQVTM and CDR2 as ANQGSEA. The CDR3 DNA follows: TGCAGCGTTGACGGGGGGACAGGGATCACTGAAGCTTTCTTT. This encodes CSVDGGTGITEAFF.

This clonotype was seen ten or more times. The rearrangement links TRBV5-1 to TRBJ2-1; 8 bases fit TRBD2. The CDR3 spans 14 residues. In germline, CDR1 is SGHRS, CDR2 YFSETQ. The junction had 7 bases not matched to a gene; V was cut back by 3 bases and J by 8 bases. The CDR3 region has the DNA TGCGCCAGCAGCTCGGGACTAGTAGGCGATGAGCAGTTCTTC. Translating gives CASSSGLVGDEQFF.

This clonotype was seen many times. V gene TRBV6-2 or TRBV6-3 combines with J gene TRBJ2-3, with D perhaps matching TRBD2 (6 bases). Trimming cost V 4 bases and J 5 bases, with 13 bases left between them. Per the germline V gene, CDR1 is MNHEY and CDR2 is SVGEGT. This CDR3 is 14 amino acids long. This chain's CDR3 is CASSSRLGGDTQYF. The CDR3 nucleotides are TGTGCCAGCAGTTCCCGCCTCGGGGGAGATACGCAGTATTTT.

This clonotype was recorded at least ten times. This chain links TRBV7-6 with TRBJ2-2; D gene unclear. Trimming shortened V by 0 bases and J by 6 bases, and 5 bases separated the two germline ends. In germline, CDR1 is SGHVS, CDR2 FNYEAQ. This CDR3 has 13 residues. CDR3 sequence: CASSLARSGELFF. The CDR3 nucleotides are TGTGCCAGCAGCTTAGCGCGGTCCGGGGAGCTGTTTTTT.

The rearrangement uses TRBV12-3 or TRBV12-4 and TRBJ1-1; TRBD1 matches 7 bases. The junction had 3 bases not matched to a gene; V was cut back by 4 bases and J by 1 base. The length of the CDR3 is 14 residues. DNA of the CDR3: TGTGCCAGCAGTTCGTGGGACAGGAACACTGAAGCTTTCTTT. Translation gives CASSSWDRNTEAFF.

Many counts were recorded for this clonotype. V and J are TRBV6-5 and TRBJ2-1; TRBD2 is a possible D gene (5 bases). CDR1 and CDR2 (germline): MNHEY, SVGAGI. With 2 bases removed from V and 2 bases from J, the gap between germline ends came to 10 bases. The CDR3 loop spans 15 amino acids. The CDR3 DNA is TGTGCCAGCAGTTACCAAGCGGTTACCTACAATGAGCAGTTCTTC. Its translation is CASSYQAVTYNEQFF.

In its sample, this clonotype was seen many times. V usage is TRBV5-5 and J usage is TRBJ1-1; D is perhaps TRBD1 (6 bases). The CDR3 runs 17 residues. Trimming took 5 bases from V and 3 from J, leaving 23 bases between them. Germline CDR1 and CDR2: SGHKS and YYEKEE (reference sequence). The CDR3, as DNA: TGTGCCAGCAGAATGACCCCAAGAGGACAGATCGACACTGAAGCTTTCTTT. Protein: CASRMTPRGQIDTEAFF.

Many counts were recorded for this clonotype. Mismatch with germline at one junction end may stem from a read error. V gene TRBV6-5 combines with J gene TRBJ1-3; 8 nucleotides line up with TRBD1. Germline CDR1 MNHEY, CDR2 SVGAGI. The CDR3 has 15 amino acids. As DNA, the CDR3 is TGTGCCAGCAGCCGGACAGGGATAAATGAAAACACCATGTATTTT. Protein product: CASSRTGINENTMYF.

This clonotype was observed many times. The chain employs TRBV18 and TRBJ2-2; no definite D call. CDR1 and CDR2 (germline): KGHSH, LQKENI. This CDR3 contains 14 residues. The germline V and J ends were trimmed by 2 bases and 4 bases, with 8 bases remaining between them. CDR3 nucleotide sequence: TGTGCCAGCTCACCAGGGAAGAGCACCGGGGAGCTGTTTTTT. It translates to CASSPGKSTGELFF.

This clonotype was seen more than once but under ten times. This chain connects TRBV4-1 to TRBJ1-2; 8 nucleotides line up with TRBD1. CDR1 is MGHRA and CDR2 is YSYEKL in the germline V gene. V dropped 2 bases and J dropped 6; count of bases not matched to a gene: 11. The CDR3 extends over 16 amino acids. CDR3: CASSQRTGPSLDGYTF. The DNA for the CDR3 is TGCGCCAGCAGCCAAAGGACAGGGCCTAGTCTGGATGGCTACACCTTC.

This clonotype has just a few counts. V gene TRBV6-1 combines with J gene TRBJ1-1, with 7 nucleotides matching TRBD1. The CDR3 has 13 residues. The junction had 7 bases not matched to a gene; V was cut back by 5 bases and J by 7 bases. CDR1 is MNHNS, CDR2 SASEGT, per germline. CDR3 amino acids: CASSREGTDEAFF. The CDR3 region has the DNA TGTGCCAGCAGTCGTGAGGGGACAGATGAAGCTTTCTTT.

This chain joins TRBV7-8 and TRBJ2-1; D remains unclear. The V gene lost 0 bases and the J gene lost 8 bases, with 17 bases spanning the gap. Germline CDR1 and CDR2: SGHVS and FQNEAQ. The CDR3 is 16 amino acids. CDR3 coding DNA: TGTGCCAGCAGCTTAGCCGGCACTTCTAGGATCTATGAGCAGTTCTTC. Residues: CASSLAGTSRIYEQFF.

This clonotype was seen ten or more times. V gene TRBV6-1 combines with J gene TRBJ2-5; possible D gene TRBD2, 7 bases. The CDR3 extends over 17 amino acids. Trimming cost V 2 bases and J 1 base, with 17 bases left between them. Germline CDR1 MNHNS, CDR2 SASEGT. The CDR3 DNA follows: TGTGCCAGCAGTGAAAAGGTGCGGGGGCTGCCCCAAGAGACCCAGTACTTC. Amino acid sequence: CASSEKVRGLPQETQYF.

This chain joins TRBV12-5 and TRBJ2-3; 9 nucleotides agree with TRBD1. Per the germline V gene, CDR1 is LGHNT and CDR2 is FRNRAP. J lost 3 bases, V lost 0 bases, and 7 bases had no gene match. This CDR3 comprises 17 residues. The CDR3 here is CASGLVNRGRTTDTQYF. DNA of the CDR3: TGTGCTAGTGGTTTGGTAAACAGGGGGCGTACGACAGATACGCAGTATTTT.

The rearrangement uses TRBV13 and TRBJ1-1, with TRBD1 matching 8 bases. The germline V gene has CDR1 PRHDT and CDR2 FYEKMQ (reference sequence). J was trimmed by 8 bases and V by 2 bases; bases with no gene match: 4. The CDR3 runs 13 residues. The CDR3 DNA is TGTGCCAGCAGCTTACGCAGGGGGCGAGAAGCTTTCTTT. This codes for CASSLRRGREAFF.

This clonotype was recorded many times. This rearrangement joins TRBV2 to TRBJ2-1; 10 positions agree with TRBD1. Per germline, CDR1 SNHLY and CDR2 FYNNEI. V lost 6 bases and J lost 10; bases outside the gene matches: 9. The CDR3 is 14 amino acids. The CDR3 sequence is CASRERQGAREQFF. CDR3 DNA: TGTGCCAGCAGGGAAAGACAGGGGGCGCGGGAGCAGTTCTTC.

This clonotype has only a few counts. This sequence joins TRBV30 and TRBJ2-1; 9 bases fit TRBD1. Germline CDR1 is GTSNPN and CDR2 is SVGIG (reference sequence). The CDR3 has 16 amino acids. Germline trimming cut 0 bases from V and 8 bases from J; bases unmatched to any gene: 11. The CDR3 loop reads CAWSVFKTGGRDEQFF. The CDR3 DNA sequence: TGTGCCTGGAGTGTATTTAAGACAGGGGGAAGGGATGAGCAGTTCTTC. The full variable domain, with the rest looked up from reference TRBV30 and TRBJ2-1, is SQTIHQWPATLVQPVGSPLSLECTVEGTSNPNLYWYRQAAGRGLQLLFYSVGIGQISSEVPQNLSASRPQDRQFILSSKKLLLSDSGFYLCAWSVFKTGGRDEQFFGPGTRLTVL.

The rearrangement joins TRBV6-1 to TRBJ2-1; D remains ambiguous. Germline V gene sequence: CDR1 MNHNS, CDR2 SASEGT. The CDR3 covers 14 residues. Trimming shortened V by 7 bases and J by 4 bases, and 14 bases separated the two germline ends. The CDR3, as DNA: TGTGCCAGCAAGGAACTGTCCCTTTACAATGAGCAGTTCTTC. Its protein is CASKELSLYNEQFF.

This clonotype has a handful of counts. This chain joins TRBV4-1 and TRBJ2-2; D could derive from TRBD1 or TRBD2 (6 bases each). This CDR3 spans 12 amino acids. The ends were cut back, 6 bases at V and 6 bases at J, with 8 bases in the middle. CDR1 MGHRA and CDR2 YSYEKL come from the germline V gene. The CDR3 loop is CASRRGAGELFF. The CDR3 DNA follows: TGCGCCAGCAGGAGGGGGGCCGGGGAGCTGTTTTTT.

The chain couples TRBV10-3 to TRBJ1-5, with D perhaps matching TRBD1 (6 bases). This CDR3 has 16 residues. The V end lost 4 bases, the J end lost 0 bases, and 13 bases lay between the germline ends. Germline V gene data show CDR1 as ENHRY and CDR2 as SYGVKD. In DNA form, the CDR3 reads TGTGCCATCAGTGGTGAGGGGGGAACTAGCAATCAGCCCCAGCATTTT. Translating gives CAISGEGGTSNQPQHF.

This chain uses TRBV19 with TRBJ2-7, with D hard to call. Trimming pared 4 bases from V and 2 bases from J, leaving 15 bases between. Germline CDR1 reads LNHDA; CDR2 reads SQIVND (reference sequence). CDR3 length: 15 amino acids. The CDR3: CASSRMPDGAYEQYF. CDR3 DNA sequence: TGTGCCAGTAGTAGGATGCCTGACGGAGCCTACGAGCAGTACTTC.

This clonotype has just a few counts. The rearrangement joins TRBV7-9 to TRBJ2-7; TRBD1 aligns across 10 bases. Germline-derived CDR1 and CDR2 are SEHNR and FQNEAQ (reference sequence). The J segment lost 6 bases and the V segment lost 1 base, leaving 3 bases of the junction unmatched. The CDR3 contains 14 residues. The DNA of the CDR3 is TGTGCCAGCAGCTTAGAGGGGACAGGGGTCGAGCAGTACTTC. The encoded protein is CASSLEGTGVEQYF. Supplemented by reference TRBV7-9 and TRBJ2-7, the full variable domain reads DTGVSQNPRHKITKRGQNVTFRCDPISEHNRLYWYRQTLGQGPEFLTYFQNEAQLEKSRLLSDRFSAERPKGSFSTLEIQRTEQGDSAMYLCASSLEGTGVEQYFGPGTRLTVT.